This TCR beta chain was identified in a study of OX40 agonist ivuxolimab in advanced cancers. Study-level background: A male proportion of approximately 83% was recorded, with mean age 60 years and range 23 to 79. Whole-study results and caveats: Within 6 weeks, CD4+ and CD8+ blood T cells expanded clonally at 0.1 to 3.0 mg/kg. In CD8+ T cells, expanded clones were on average more numerous than in CD4+.

Trimming left V 0 bases short and J 5 bases short, with 8 bases between. This CDR3 has 13 amino acids. Germline CDR1 and CDR2: LNHNV and YYDKDF (reference sequence). The method was immunoSEQ multiplex PCR; TCRdb's version includes in-frame clones alone and lacks a portion of them. The sample lists 35,000 to 45,000 clones; 85% to 95% were seen once. About this clone itself: Its antigen is not identified.

The gene calls are TRBV15 and TRBJ2-7; D ambiguous. The receptor was isolated from an adult with an advanced solid tumor such as melanoma, head and neck, liver or kidney cancer. Material: CD4+ or CD8+ T cells sorted from blood, obtained in a trial of the OX40 agonist ivuxolimab. CDR3 bases: TGTGCCACCAGCAGAGATGTCGGCCACGAGCAGTACTTC. It specifies CATSRDVGHEQYF. The full variable domain, rest sourced from reference TRBV15 and TRBJ2-7, is DAMVIQNPRYQVTQFGKPVTLSCSQTLNHNVMYWYQQKSSQAPKLLFHYYDKDFNNEADTPDNFQSRRPNTSFCFLDIRSPGLGDTAMYLCATSRDVGHEQYFGPGTRLTVT.